This record looks at one TCR beta chain sequence and its context. These data are taken from a study of cytomegalovirus exposure and HLA in healthy donors. V dropped 6 bases and J dropped 8 bases, with 16 bases sitting between them. Germline CDR1 is ENHRY and CDR2 is SYGVKD. The CDR3 contains 13 residues. Primers: 60 Vbeta forward and 13 Jbeta reverse. Sequenced by immunoSEQ multiplex PCR; TCRdb stores in-frame clones only, minus some. Of 54,000 or so clones listed, approximately 52% are singletons. The clonotype was recovered from a human donor in good health. The sample comprised PBMCs. The chain couples TRBV10-3 to TRBJ1-2; maybe TRBD1 (6 bases). This chain's CDR3 is CAIRAPGGGGYTF. In DNA form, the CDR3 reads TGTGCCATCAGGGCGCCGGGGGGCGGGGGCTACACCTTC.